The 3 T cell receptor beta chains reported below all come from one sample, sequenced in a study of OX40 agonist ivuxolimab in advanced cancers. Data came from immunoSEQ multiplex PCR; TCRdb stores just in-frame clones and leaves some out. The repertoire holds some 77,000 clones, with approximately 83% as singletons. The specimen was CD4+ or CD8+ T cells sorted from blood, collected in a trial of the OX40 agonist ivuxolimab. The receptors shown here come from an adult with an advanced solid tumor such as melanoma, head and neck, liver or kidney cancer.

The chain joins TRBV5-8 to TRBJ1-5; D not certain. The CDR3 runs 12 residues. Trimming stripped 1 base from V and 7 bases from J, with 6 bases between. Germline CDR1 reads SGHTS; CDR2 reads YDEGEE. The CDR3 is CASSLLGQPQHF. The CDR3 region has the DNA TGTGCCAGCAGCTTGTTAGGACAGCCCCAGCATTTT.

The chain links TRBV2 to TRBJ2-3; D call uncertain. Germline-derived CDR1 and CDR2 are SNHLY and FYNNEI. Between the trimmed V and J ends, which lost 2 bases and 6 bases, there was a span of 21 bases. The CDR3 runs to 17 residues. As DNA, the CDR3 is TGTGCCAGCAGTGAAATGGGGTTGGACCATCTGGTCGATACGCAGTATTTT. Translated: CASSEMGLDHLVDTQYF. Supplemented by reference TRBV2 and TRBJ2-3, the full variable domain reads EPEVTQTPSHQVTQMGQEVILRCVPISNHLYFYWYRQILGQKVEFLVSFYNNEISEKSEIFDDQFSVERPDGSNFTLKIRSTKLEDSAMYFCASSEMGLDHLVDTQYFGPGTRLTVL.

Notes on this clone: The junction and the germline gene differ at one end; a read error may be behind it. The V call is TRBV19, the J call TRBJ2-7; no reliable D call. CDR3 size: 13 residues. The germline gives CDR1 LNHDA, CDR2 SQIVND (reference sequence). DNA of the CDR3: TGTGCCAGTAGTGTAGAAGACGGTTACGAGCAGTACTTC. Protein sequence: CASSVEDGYEQYF.